This entry lists 10 T cell receptor beta chains sequenced from one sample in a study of beta chain features in type 1 diabetes. The whole isolated RNA underwent reverse transcription, so sequencing captured expressed TCRB transcripts. This table comes from immunoSEQ multiplex PCR, and its TCRdb copy is limited to in-frame clones, with some not included. The sample gives approximately 40,000 clones, 50% of which show up once; 0.2% to 0.3% is in the top ten. Material for sequencing was stem cell memory CD4+ T cells from blood. The origin of the receptors is a woman aged 25 to 39 in good health.

The chain links TRBV5-4 to TRBJ2-5; 13 positions agree with TRBD2. The V and J ends lost 2 bases and 3 bases, in that order; junction bases with no gene match: 4. This CDR3 has 16 amino acids. Germline V lookup: CDR1 SGHNT, CDR2 YYREEE (reference sequence). The CDR3 loop is CASSLGLAGVKETQYF. The CDR3 region has the DNA TGTGCCAGCAGCTTAGGACTAGCGGGAGTCAAAGAGACCCAGTACTTC.

Points on this clone: The junction and the germline gene differ at one end; a read error may be behind it. The chain employs TRBV7-7 and TRBJ2-2, with 10 bases matching TRBD1. Germline V CDR1 and CDR2: SSHAT, FNYEAQ (reference sequence). This CDR3 contains 16 residues. The CDR3 nucleotides are TGTGCTAGCAGCCCGGGGACAGGGGAGCACACCGGGGAGCTGTTTTTT. It yields the protein CASSPGTGEHTGELFF.

The chain uses TRBV18 and TRBJ2-5; TRBD2 aligns across 7 bases. Per the germline V gene, CDR1 is KGHSH and CDR2 is LQKENI. This CDR3 has 14 residues. V was clipped by 2 bases and J by 4 bases; unmatched bases: 4. CDR3 in DNA: TGTGCCAGCTCACCAACGGGGGGATCAGAGACCCAGTACTTC. This gives the protein CASSPTGGSETQYF.

This chain uses TRBV19 with TRBJ2-1, with 8 bases aligning to TRBD2. Losses at the gene ends were 3 bases for V and 6 bases for J; bases not matched to a gene: 13. The CDR3 runs to 17 residues. In germline, CDR1 is LNHDA, CDR2 SQIVND (reference sequence). As DNA, the CDR3 is TGTGCCAGTAGTATCGCCATGCTAAGCGGGAGATCCAATGAGCAGTTCTTC. This encodes CASSIAMLSGRSNEQFF. The full variable domain, its missing parts supplied by reference TRBV19 and TRBJ2-1, is DGGITQSPKYLFRKEGQNVTLSCEQNLNHDAMYWYRQDPGQGLRLIYYSQIVNDFQKGDIAEGYSVSREKKESFPLTVTSAQKNPTAFYLCASSIAMLSGRSNEQFFGPGTRLTVL.

This chain connects TRBV28 to TRBJ2-7; a weak D match, TRBD1 (6 bases). This CDR3 has 15 amino acids. V lost 5 bases and J 3 bases, leaving 17 bases between the germline ends. Looked up from germline, CDR1 is MDHEN and CDR2 is SYDVKM. CDR3 sequence (DNA): TGTGCCAGCAGTACAACAGGGTCAGGACGCTACGAGCAGTACTTC. Translation: CASSTTGSGRYEQYF.

The V gene is TRBV10-3, the J gene TRBJ2-5; D is possibly TRBD2 (7 bases). The CDR3 extends over 13 amino acids. CDR1 is ENHRY, CDR2 SYGVKD, per germline. Between the trimmed V and J ends, which lost 7 bases and 2 bases, there was a span of 11 bases. The CDR3 region is CAITGGPQETQYF. In DNA, the CDR3 is TGTGCCATCACCGGGGGGCCTCAAGAGACCCAGTACTTC.

The rearrangement links TRBV19 to TRBJ2-3, with a possible D match to TRBD1 (7 bases). Germline V gives CDR1 LNHDA, CDR2 SQIVND (reference sequence). There are 13 residues in the CDR3. Trimming pared 9 bases from V and 6 bases from J, leaving 16 bases between. CDR3 sequence: CASGQGGFDTQYF. As DNA, the CDR3 is TGTGCCAGCGGCCAGGGGGGCTTCGATACGCAGTATTTT.

The chain is built from TRBV7-9 and TRBJ1-3; 7 bases align to TRBD1. Germline assignment: CDR1 SEHNR and CDR2 FQNEAQ (reference sequence). V shed 6 bases, J shed 2 bases, and the junction held 7 bases outside the gene matches. CDR3 length: 15 residues. The CDR3 spells CASSYNQGAGNTIYF. CDR3 DNA: TGTGCCAGCAGTTATAATCAGGGGGCTGGAAACACCATATATTTT. The full variable domain, completed using reference TRBV7-9 and TRBJ1-3, is DTGVSQNPRHKITKRGQNVTFRCDPISEHNRLYWYRQTLGQGPEFLTYFQNEAQLEKSRLLSDRFSAERPKGSFSTLEIQRTEQGDSAMYLCASSYNQGAGNTIYFGEGSWLTVV.

The chain recombines TRBV30 with TRBJ1-1; 7 bases agree with TRBD1. Germline V CDR1 and CDR2: GTSNPN, SVGIG (reference sequence). The CDR3 has 14 residues. Germline trimming cut 4 bases from V and 0 bases from J; bases unmatched to any gene: 5. The CDR3 DNA sequence: TGTGCCTGGAACCGACAGGGAGTGAACACTGAAGCTTTCTTT. It specifies CAWNRQGVNTEAFF.

The V gene is TRBV29-1, the J gene TRBJ2-3; TRBD1 aligns across 7 bases. V lost 7 bases, J lost 1 base, and 8 bases stayed unmatched. Germline V gene data show CDR1 as SQVTM and CDR2 as ANQGSEA. This CDR3 spans 14 amino acids. CDR3 protein: CSAQGQYRTDTQYF. In DNA, the CDR3 is TGCAGCGCCCAGGGACAGTACCGCACAGATACGCAGTATTTT.